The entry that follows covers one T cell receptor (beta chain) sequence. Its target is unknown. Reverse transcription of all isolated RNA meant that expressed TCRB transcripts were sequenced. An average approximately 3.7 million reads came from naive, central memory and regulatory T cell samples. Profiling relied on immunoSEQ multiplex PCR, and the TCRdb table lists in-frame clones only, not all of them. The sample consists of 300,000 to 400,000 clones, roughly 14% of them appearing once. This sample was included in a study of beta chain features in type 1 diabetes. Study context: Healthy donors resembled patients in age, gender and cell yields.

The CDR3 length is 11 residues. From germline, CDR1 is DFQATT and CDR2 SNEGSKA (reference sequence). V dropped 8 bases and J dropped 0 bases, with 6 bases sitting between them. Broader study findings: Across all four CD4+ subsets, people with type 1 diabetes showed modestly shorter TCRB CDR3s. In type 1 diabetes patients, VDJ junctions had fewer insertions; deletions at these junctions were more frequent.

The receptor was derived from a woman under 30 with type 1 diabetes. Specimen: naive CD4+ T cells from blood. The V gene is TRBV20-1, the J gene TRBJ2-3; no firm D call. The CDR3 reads CSLYSTDTQYF. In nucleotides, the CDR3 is TGCAGTCTATACAGCACAGATACGCAGTATTTT.